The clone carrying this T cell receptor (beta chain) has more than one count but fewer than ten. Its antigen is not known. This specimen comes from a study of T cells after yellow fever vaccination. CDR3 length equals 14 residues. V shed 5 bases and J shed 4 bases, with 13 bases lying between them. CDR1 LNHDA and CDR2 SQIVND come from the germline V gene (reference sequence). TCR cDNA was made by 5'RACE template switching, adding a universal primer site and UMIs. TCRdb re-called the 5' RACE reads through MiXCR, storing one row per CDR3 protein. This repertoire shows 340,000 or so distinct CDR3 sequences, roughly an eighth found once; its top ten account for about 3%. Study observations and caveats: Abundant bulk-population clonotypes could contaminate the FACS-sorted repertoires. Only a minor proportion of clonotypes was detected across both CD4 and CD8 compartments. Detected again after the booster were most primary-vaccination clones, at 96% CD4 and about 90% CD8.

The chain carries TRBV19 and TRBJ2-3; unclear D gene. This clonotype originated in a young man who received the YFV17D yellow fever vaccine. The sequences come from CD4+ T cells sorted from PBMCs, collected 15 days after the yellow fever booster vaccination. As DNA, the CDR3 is TGTGCCAGTAGTTTCCGGTCCCGGGCAGATACGCAGTATTTT. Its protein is CASSFRSRADTQYF.